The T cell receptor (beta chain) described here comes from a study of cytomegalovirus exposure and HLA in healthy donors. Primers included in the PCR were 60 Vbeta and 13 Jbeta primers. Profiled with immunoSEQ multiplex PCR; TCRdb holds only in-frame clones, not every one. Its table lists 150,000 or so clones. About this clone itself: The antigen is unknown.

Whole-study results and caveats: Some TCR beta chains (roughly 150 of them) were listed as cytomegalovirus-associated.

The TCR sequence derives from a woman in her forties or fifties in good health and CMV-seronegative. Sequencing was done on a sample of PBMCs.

CDR3 protein: CASRRQGNTEAFF. In nucleotides, the CDR3 is TGTGCCAGCAGACGCCAGGGAAACACTGAAGCTTTCTTT. The chain recombines TRBV7-2 with TRBJ1-1; possible D gene TRBD1, 5 bases. Germline V gene sequence: CDR1 SGHTA, CDR2 FQGNSA. The CDR3 is 13 residues long. V lost 6 bases to trimming and J lost 2 bases, with 10 bases between them.